One sample yielded the 15 T cell receptor beta chains listed below, sequenced in a study of radiotherapy plus CTLA-4 blockade in lung cancer. Sequencing was performed with immunoSEQ multiplex PCR; in TCRdb, only in-frame clones are kept and a portion is missing. This sample has about 28,000 clones, with around 73% found just once. The material was peripheral blood, obtained from a patient treated with radiotherapy plus ipilimumab. The receptors originated from a human donor with non-small cell lung cancer who had stable disease on radiotherapy plus ipilimumab.

CDR3 sequence reads: CAISGGTGFSGELFF. The CDR3 nucleotides are TGTGCCATCAGTGGGGGGACAGGGTTTTCCGGGGAGCTGTTTTTT. The rearrangement joins TRBV10-3 to TRBJ2-2, with TRBD1 identical over 9 bases. The CDR3 has 15 residues. J was trimmed by 6 bases and V by 4 bases; bases with no gene match: 6. In germline, CDR1 is ENHRY, CDR2 SYGVKD.

The chain couples TRBV10-1 to TRBJ2-7; 7 positions agree with TRBD1. Germline CDR1 reads WNHNN; CDR2 reads SYGVQD (reference sequence). The J segment lost 10 bases and the V segment lost 3 bases, leaving 6 bases of the junction unmatched. This CDR3 comprises 12 residues. The CDR3 DNA reads as TGCGCCAGCAGTGACCCCCGGGACAGACAGTACTTC. Amino acids: CASSDPRDRQYF.

The chain recombines TRBV2 with TRBJ2-1, with D unclear. Trimming removed 9 bases at V and 1 base at J, with 19 bases between. Looked up from germline, CDR1 is SNHLY and CDR2 is FYNNEI. There are 16 residues in the CDR3. CDR3 bases: TGTGCCAGGGGTCCCTCGGCGAAGACTTCCTACAATGAGCAGTTCTTC. It is translated as CARGPSAKTSYNEQFF.

The V gene is TRBV5-6, the J gene TRBJ2-1, with a tentative D call TRBD2 (5 bases). V was trimmed by 0 bases and J by 0 bases, leaving 7 bases between them. Germline CDR1 reads SGHDT; CDR2 reads YYEEEE. The CDR3 loop spans 15 amino acids. In DNA, the CDR3 is TGTGCCAGCAGCTTGGGAGGGCACTCCTACAATGAGCAGTTCTTC. Its translation is CASSLGGHSYNEQFF. Complete variable domain (other parts from reference TRBV5-6 and TRBJ2-1): DAGVTQSPTHLIKTRGQQVTLRCSPKSGHDTVSWYQQALGQGPQFIFQYYEEEERQRGNFPDRFSGHQFPNYSSELNVNALLLGDSALYLCASSLGGHSYNEQFFGPGTRLTVL.

The J gene is TRBJ2-2, the V gene TRBV5-1; D might be TRBD1 (5 bases). CDR1 is SGHRS, CDR2 YFSETQ, per germline. The CDR3 length is 14 residues. V was pared by 5 bases and J by 2 bases, with 10 bases between. The CDR3 loop reads CASRETANTGELFF. The CDR3 coding sequence is TGCGCCAGCAGAGAGACAGCCAACACCGGGGAGCTGTTTTTT.

The chain joins TRBV29-1 to TRBJ1-6; TRBD1 matches 7 bases. The CDR3 extends over 15 amino acids. Germline V gene data show CDR1 as SQVTM and CDR2 as ANQGSEA. V was pared by 8 bases and J by 8 bases, with 15 bases of the junction left unmatched. The CDR3 DNA reads as TGCAGCCTACACGTGGGTGACAGGGTCGATTCACCCCTCCACTTT. It encodes CSLHVGDRVDSPLHF.

The chain couples TRBV11-2 to TRBJ2-5; D is uncertain. Germline loops: CDR1 SGHAT, CDR2 FQNNGV. The CDR3 runs to 15 residues. V was pared by 0 bases and J by 5 bases, with 13 bases between. The CDR3 nucleotides are TGTGCCAGCAGCTTAGATACACACCGGGTGGAGACCCAGTACTTC. Encoded protein: CASSLDTHRVETQYF.

The V gene is TRBV7-9, the J gene TRBJ1-5; D unclear. The germline CDR1 and CDR2 sequences are SEHNR and FQNEAQ (reference sequence). With 1 base removed from V and 6 bases from J, the gap between germline ends came to 10 bases. The length of the CDR3 is 14 residues. The CDR3 DNA reads TGTGCCAGCAGCTTAGGAGGGCCGGGTCAGCCCCAGCATTTT. This translates into CASSLGGPGQPQHF. Full variable domain (rest looked up from reference TRBV7-9 and TRBJ1-5): DTGVSQNPRHKITKRGQNVTFRCDPISEHNRLYWYRQTLGQGPEFLTYFQNEAQLEKSRLLSDRFSAERPKGSFSTLEIQRTEQGDSAMYLCASSLGGPGQPQHFGDGTRLSIL.

J is TRBJ2-5 and V is TRBV5-4, with 8 positions matching TRBD1. The CDR3 loop spans 13 amino acids. J lost 4 bases, V lost 4 bases, and 3 bases had no gene match. CDR1 and CDR2 from the germline V gene are SGHNT and YYREEE (reference sequence). CDR3 amino acids: CASSATGGETQYF. CDR3 nucleotide sequence: TGTGCCAGCAGCGCCACAGGGGGAGAGACCCAGTACTTC. Supplemented by reference TRBV5-4 and TRBJ2-5, the full variable domain reads ETGVTQSPTHLIKTRGQQVTLRCSSQSGHNTVSWYQQALGQGPQFIFQYYREEENGRGNFPPRFSGLQFPNYSSELNVNALELDDSALYLCASSATGGETQYFGPGTRLLVL.

This clone has a single count. V gene TRBV19 combines with J gene TRBJ1-5, with no clear D. V was clipped by 3 bases and J by 7 bases, with 13 bases between them. The CDR3 consists of 14 residues. Germline V gene sequence: CDR1 LNHDA, CDR2 SQIVND (reference sequence). The CDR3 region is CASSMGGPRQPQHF. The DNA of the CDR3 is TGTGCCAGTAGTATGGGAGGGCCCAGGCAGCCCCAGCATTTT.

This chain connects TRBV27 to TRBJ2-7; D might be TRBD1 or TRBD2, each matching 5 bases. CDR1 is MNHEY, CDR2 SMNVEV, per germline (reference sequence). The CDR3 has 18 residues. V gave up 2 bases and J gave up 2 bases, with 22 bases separating them. CDR3 protein: CASSLRRPQGIRTYEQYV. The CDR3 nucleotides are TGTGCCAGCAGTTTAAGGAGGCCCCAGGGAATTCGGACCTACGAGCAGTACGTC.

The chain couples TRBV5-5 to TRBJ1-1; D gene uncertain. Germline V lookup: CDR1 SGHKS, CDR2 YYEKEE (reference sequence). The CDR3 is made up of 15 amino acids. Trimming stripped 2 bases from V and 1 base from J, with 12 bases between. CDR3 protein: CASSFGQASNTEAFF. The CDR3 DNA sequence: TGTGCCAGCAGCTTTGGGCAGGCATCGAACACTGAAGCTTTCTTT.

The chain uses TRBV30 and TRBJ2-7, with D maybe TRBD1 (5 bases). Per germline, CDR1 GTSNPN and CDR2 SVGIG (reference sequence). V shed 1 base and J shed 3 bases, with 10 bases lying between them. The CDR3 has 13 residues. CDR3: CAWSGYDSYEQYF. CDR3 sequence (DNA): TGTGCCTGGAGTGGTTACGACAGCTACGAGCAGTACTTC.

This chain joins TRBV2 and TRBJ2-7; no clear D gene. The length of the CDR3 is 14 residues. The V gene's germline CDR1 is SNHLY and CDR2 FYNNEI. Trimming stripped 6 bases from V and 0 bases from J, with 12 bases between. The CDR3 nucleotides read TGTGCCAGCAGCCCGGATCGGAACTCCTACGAGCAGTACTTC. This gives the protein CASSPDRNSYEQYF.

The V gene is TRBV14, the J gene TRBJ1-1; D call uncertain. The CDR3 extends over 13 amino acids. Germline V gene sequence: CDR1 SGHDN, CDR2 FVKESK. V was shortened by 1 base and J by 5 bases, with 8 bases between the two germline ends. The DNA of the CDR3 is TGTGCCAGCAGCCAAGGTACCAGAACTGAAGCTTTCTTT. Amino acid sequence: CASSQGTRTEAFF.